Listed here is a single T cell receptor beta chain. What it binds is not known. Extracted from the samples, RNA was reverse transcribed into cDNA to serve as the sequencing template. The data were produced by immunoSEQ multiplex PCR, yet TCRdb's version contains in-frame clones alone and is incomplete. The profile shows 200,000 or so clones, 35% to 45% of them singletons. The data derive from a study of CD8+ T cells in alopecia areata. Study-wide points: Mouse data revealed clearer TCR sharing than patient data did, a gap possibly tied to HLA.

Trimming shortened V by 0 bases and J by 14 bases, and 15 bases separated the two germline ends. The CDR3 totals 13 residues. CDR1 is LNHNV and CDR2 is YYDKDF in the germline V gene (reference sequence). Treatment described: oral pan-JAK inhibitor, 5-10 mg twice daily. As part of sample collection, lesional scalp punch biopsies and peripheral blood were taken from alopecia areata patients. The source was CD4+ T cells sorted from blood, collected at week 34, from a patient treated with tofacitinib. The chain uses TRBV15 and TRBJ2-3; unclear D gene. The receptor's source is a human donor with alopecia areata. The CDR3 bases are TGTGCCACCAGCAGAGATTTACGAACCCATCCGTATTTT. It is translated as CATSRDLRTHPYF.